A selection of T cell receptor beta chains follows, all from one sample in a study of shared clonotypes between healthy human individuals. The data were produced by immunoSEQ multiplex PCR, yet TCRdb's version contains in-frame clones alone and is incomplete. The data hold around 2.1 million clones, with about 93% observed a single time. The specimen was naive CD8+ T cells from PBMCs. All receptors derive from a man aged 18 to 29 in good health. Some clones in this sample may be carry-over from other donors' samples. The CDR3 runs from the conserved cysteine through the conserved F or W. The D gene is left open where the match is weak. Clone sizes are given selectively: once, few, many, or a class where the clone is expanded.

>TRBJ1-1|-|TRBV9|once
CASSVGAPHTEAFF
TGTGCCAGCAGCGTAGGGGCCCCGCACACTGAAGCTTTCTTT
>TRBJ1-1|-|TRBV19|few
CASSISTDWNTEAFF
TGTGCCAGTAGTATATCAACGGATTGGAACACTGAAGCTTTCTTT
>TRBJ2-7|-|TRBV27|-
CASSFGINYEQYF
TGTGCCAGCAGTTTTGGAATAAACTACGAGCAGTACTTC
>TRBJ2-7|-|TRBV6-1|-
CASSERSGHFYEQYF
TGTGCCAGCTCGGAGCGATCGGGACACTTCTACGAGCAGTACTTC
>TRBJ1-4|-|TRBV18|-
CASSPPGQGDEKLFF
TGTGCCAGCTCACCACCGGGCCAGGGTGATGAAAAACTGTTTTTT
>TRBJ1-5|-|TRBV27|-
CASSGLGKQPQHF
TGTGCCAGCAGTGGCCTGGGGAAGCAGCCCCAGCATTTT
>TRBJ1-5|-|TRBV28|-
CASSLWQGTNQPQHF
TGTGCCAGCAGTTTATGGCAGGGGACTAATCAGCCCCAGCATTTT
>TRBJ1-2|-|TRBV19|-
CASSLPVGLEVYYGYTF
TGTGCCAGTAGCCTCCCCGTGGGTCTTGAGGTGTACTATGGCTACACCTTC
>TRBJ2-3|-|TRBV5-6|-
CASSSTGLSLLGTQYF
TGTGCCAGCAGTTCTACGGGTTTGAGTCTTTTGGGTACGCAGTATTTT
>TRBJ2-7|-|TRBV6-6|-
CASSYSWRGGAYEQYF
TGTGCCAGCAGTTACTCGTGGAGGGGTGGGGCCTACGAGCAGTACTTC
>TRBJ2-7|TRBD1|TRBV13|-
CASSNAGTGGDYEQYF
TGTGCCAGCAGCAACGCCGGGACAGGGGGAGATTACGAGCAGTACTTC
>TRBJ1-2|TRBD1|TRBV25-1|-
CATQPGGQYGYTF
TGTGCCACCCAGCCAGGGGGGCAATATGGCTACACCTTC
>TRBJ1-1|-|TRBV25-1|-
CASSDPGTSAFF
TGTGCCAGCAGTGACCCCGGGACGTCGGCTTTCTTT
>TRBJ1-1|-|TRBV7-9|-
CASSLALRETEAFF
TGTGCCAGCAGCTTAGCGTTGAGGGAGACTGAAGCTTTCTTT
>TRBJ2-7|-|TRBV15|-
CATSRERDISYEQYF
TGTGCCACCAGCAGGGAAAGGGACATTTCATACGAGCAGTACTTC
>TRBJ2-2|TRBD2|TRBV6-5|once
CASSYRLASGELFF
TGTGCCAGCAGTTACAGACTAGCATCCGGGGAGCTGTTTTTT
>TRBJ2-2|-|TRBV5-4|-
CASSPNLMAGNTGELFF
TGTGCCAGCAGCCCGAATCTTATGGCGGGGAACACCGGGGAGCTGTTTTTT
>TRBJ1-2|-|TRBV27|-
CASSLSGYGYTF
TGTGCCAGCAGTTTATCCGGCTATGGCTACACCTTC
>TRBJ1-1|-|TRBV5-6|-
CASSLGRNTEAFF
TGTGCCAGCAGCCTGGGGCGGAACACTGAAGCTTTCTTT
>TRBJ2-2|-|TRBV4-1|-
CASSQDPGIRGGELFF
TGCGCCAGCAGCCAAGATCCGGGGATCCGAGGCGGGGAGCTGTTTTTT
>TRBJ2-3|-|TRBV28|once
CASSSPGVLLSTDTQYF
TGTGCCAGCAGTTCACCAGGGGTTCTCCTAAGCACAGATACGCAGTATTTT
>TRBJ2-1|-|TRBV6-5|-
CASSSGRGYNEQFF
TGTGCCAGCAGTTCGGGACGTGGCTACAATGAGCAGTTCTTC
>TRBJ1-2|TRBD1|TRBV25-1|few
CASSGGQLGYTF
TGTGCCAGCAGTGGGGGACAGTTGGGCTACACCTTC
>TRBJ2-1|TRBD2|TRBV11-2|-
CASSLVRGRAGVTEQFF
TGTGCCAGCAGCTTGGTTCGGGGGAGGGCCGGGGTTACTGAGCAGTTCTTC
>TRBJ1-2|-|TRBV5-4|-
CASAGIGDGYTF
TGTGCAAGCGCGGGGATTGGAGATGGCTACACCTTC
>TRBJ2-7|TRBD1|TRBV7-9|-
CASSQDRDYEQYF
TGTGCCAGCAGCCAGGACAGGGACTACGAGCAGTACTTC
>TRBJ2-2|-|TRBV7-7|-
CAIGPLGLTGELFF
TGTGCCATTGGGCCTCTCGGGCTCACCGGGGAGCTGTTTTTT
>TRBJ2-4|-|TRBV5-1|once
CASSPVTGEVQNIQYF
TGCGCCAGCAGCCCCGTGACGGGAGAGGTCCAAAACATTCAGTACTTC
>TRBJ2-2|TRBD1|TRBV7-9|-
CASSYRDRGTGELFF
TGTGCCAGCAGCTACAGGGACAGAGGGACCGGGGAGCTGTTTTTT
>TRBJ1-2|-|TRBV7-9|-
CATGVPLSNGYTF
TGTGCCACAGGCGTGCCCCTCTCTAATGGCTACACCTTC
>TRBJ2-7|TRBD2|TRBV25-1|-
CASSAPSGRPYEQYF
TGTGCCAGCAGTGCGCCTAGCGGGAGACCCTACGAGCAGTACTTC
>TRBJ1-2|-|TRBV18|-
CASSPNRPGTDYGYTF
TGTGCCAGCTCCCCAAATAGGCCCGGGACGGACTATGGCTACACCTTC
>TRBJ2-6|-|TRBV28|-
CASSLNALGANVLTF
TGTGCCAGCAGTTTAAATGCCCTCGGGGCCAACGTCCTGACTTTC
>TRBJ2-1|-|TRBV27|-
CASSLGGVVSYNEQFF
TGTGCCAGCAGTTTAGGGGGCGTCGTCTCCTACAATGAGCAGTTCTTC
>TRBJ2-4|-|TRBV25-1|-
CASSEGAIPSYF
TGTGCCAGCAGTGAAGGTGCGATACCTAGTTACTTC
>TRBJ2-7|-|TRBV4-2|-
CASSQERMGTPSSYEQYF
TGTGCCAGCAGCCAAGAACGAATGGGGACCCCGAGCTCCTACGAGCAGTACTTC
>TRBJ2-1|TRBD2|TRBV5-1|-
CASSAVTGLAGGEQFF
TGCGCCAGCAGCGCTGTTACGGGACTAGCGGGAGGTGAGCAGTTCTTC
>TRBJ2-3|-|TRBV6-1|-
CASSEGLAVSTDTQYF
TGTGCCAGCAGTGAAGGGCTAGCAGTTAGCACAGATACGCAGTATTTT
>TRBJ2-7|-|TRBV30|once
CAWSVLGGGEQYF
TGTGCCTGGAGTGTACTCGGGGGTGGGGAGCAGTACTTC
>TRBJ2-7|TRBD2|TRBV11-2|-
CASSLKGGSSLGQYF
TGTGCCAGCAGCTTAAAAGGCGGGAGCTCCCTAGGGCAGTACTTC
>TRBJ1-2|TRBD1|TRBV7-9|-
CASSSRTGKVGGYTF
TGTGCCAGCAGCTCCCGGACAGGGAAAGTAGGCGGCTACACCTTC
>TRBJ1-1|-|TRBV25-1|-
CASSEYPRGEGWNTEAFF
TGTGCCAGCAGTGAATACCCCCGCGGGGAGGGCTGGAACACTGAAGCTTTCTTT